This T cell receptor (beta chain) derives from a study of post-analysis software for immune sequencing data. Regarding the study as a whole: The F measure placed samples prepared in the same batch into strongly shared clusters. Elevated frequency relative to controls characterized four to six TRBV segments in patients, TRBV5-6, TRBV5-1 and TRBV20-1 among them.

The CDR3 consists of 17 residues. The ends lost 1 base at V and 6 bases at J; junction bases unmatched: 9. Germline V gene lookup returns CDR1 SEHNR and CDR2 FQNEAQ (reference sequence). A remark on this clonotype: The antigen is not known.

Tagging with unique molecular identifiers was a feature of the TCR beta cDNA libraries. TCRdb re-derived calls from the PCR reads in MiXCR, one entry per CDR3 protein. Found here are 740,000 or so distinct CDR3 sequences, 53% of them singletons; the top ten hold over 4%. The receptor was derived from a girl aged 5 to 17 with multiple sclerosis. The chain recombines TRBV7-9 with TRBJ2-1; 10 nucleotides match TRBD2. What was sequenced was blood. CDR3 region: CASSLVGASGSGNEQFF. The CDR3 DNA reads as TGTGCCAGCAGCTTAGTAGGGGCTAGCGGGAGTGGCAATGAGCAGTTCTTC. Variable domain in full (rest from reference TRBV7-9 and TRBJ2-1): DTGVSQNPRHKITKRGQNVTFRCDPISEHNRLYWYRQTLGQGPEFLTYFQNEAQLEKSRLLSDRFSAERPKGSFSTLEIQRTEQGDSAMYLCASSLVGASGSGNEQFFGPGTRLTVL.